The 19 T cell receptor beta chains below were found in one sample sequenced in a study of blood T cell repertoires in COVID-19. TCRdb keeps only in-frame clones here, not all; method: immunoSEQ multiplex PCR. The top ten hold approximately 7.8% of the sample, which has a few hundred thousand clones, more than 75% seen once. What was sequenced was peripheral blood. The receptors here all came from a woman aged 50 to 60 who had recovered from COVID-19.

This clone came up once. The chain combines TRBV19 with TRBJ1-5, with no clear D. CDR3 length: 15 residues. Germline CDR1 reads LNHDA; CDR2 reads SQIVND (reference sequence). The V and J ends lost 1 base and 7 bases respectively, with 14 bases between them. In DNA, the CDR3 is TGTGCCAGTAGTATAGCAAGGACTGACGGGCAGCCCCAGCATTTT. This codes for CASSIARTDGQPQHF. The whole variable domain, remainder taken from reference TRBV19 and TRBJ1-5, is DGGITQSPKYLFRKEGQNVTLSCEQNLNHDAMYWYRQDPGQGLRLIYYSQIVNDFQKGDIAEGYSVSREKKESFPLTVTSAQKNPTAFYLCASSIARTDGQPQHFGDGTRLSIL.

The rearrangement links TRBV6-2 or TRBV6-3 to TRBJ2-7; TRBD1 is a possible D gene (5 bases). The V end was cut by 6 bases, the J end by 5 bases, with 11 bases between. The germline V gene has CDR1 MNHEY and CDR2 SVGEGT. This CDR3 comprises 12 residues. Written as DNA, the CDR3 is TGTGCCAGCAGCCAGACAGTAGACGAGCAGTACTTC. Translated, it gives CASSQTVDEQYF.

This chain uses TRBV7-2 with TRBJ1-2; tentatively, D is TRBD1 (5 bases). V was trimmed by 1 base and J by 7 bases, leaving 10 bases between them. The CDR3 covers 13 residues. CDR1 and CDR2 (germline): SGHTA, FQGNSA. The CDR3 sequence is CASSLGIQGGYTF. The CDR3 nucleotides read TGTGCCAGCAGCTTAGGAATTCAGGGTGGCTACACCTTC.

This clone occurred once. The gene calls are TRBV7-2 and TRBJ1-1, with a tentative D call TRBD1 (5 bases). This CDR3 has 13 amino acids. Germline CDR1 SGHTA, CDR2 FQGNSA. The V and J ends lost 5 bases and 4 bases respectively, with 11 bases between them. The CDR3 nucleotides read TGTGCCAGCAGCGGGGGGGTCGGCACTGAAGCTTTCTTT. Protein: CASSGGVGTEAFF.

The genes are TRBV5-1 and TRBJ1-1; no firm D call. From germline, CDR1 is SGHRS and CDR2 YFSETQ. This CDR3 is 15 amino acids long. The ends were cut back, 4 bases at V and 0 bases at J, with 13 bases in the middle. CDR3 in DNA: TGCGCCAGCAGCATCGGGAGCACGATGAACACTGAAGCTTTCTTT. This encodes CASSIGSTMNTEAFF.

The J gene is TRBJ1-2, the V gene TRBV7-8; 11 nucleotides agree with TRBD1. V lost 2 bases and J lost 3; bases outside the gene matches: 11. The germline V gene encodes CDR1 SGHVS and CDR2 FQNEAQ. The CDR3 runs 18 residues. The CDR3 is CASSLPPGQGAPYYGYTF. CDR3 nucleotides: TGTGCCAGCAGCTTACCACCAGGACAGGGGGCTCCATACTATGGCTACACCTTC.

The chain uses TRBV29-1 and TRBJ2-3, with D possibly being TRBD2 (5 bases). Germline CDR1 reads SQVTM; CDR2 reads ANQGSEA. There are 11 residues in the CDR3. V was trimmed by 1 base and J by 13 bases, leaving 12 bases between them. In DNA form, the CDR3 reads TGCAGCGTTGAAGTAGGTTTCGGGGAGTATTTT. Protein sequence: CSVEVGFGEYF.

The genes are TRBV3-1 (or the pseudogene TRBV3-2) and TRBJ2-1; 7 bases line up with TRBD2. The CDR3 covers 16 residues. V dropped 3 bases and J dropped 9; count of bases not matched to a gene: 14. Germline V gene sequence: CDR1 LGHDT, CDR2 YNNKEL (reference sequence). CDR3 region: CASSQSGVGGYGEQFF. For the CDR3, the DNA is TGTGCCAGCAGCCAGTCCGGCGTGGGGGGGTACGGTGAGCAGTTCTTC.

The chain is built from TRBV27 and TRBJ2-1; 12 bases match TRBD2. Germline V gives CDR1 MNHEY, CDR2 SMNVEV (reference sequence). The CDR3 contains 16 residues. V dropped 5 bases and J dropped 2; count of bases not matched to a gene: 4. The CDR3 DNA is TGTGCCAGCAGTCGACTAGCGGGAGAAACCTACAATGAGCAGTTCTTC. Translated: CASSRLAGETYNEQFF.

The chain couples TRBV5-1 to TRBJ1-2; D may be TRBD1 (5 bases). V was shortened by 2 bases and J by 6 bases, with 8 bases between the two germline ends. This CDR3 is built from 12 residues. The germline gives CDR1 SGHRS, CDR2 YFSETQ. The CDR3 DNA reads TGCGCCAGCAGCTTTACAGGAGATGGCTACACCTTC. Protein product: CASSFTGDGYTF.

The rearrangement joins TRBV5-6 to TRBJ1-2; D might be TRBD1 (6 bases). The CDR3 sequence is 13 residues long. The V gene lost 4 bases and the J gene lost 5 bases, with 12 bases spanning the gap. The germline V gene encodes CDR1 SGHDT and CDR2 YYEEEE. The CDR3 here is CASSQQGFYGYTF. The CDR3 DNA sequence: TGTGCCAGCAGCCAACAGGGTTTTTATGGCTACACCTTC.

The chain joins TRBV19 to TRBJ2-2; a possible D gene is TRBD1 (6 bases). CDR1 LNHDA and CDR2 SQIVND come from the germline V gene (reference sequence). V lost 7 bases to trimming and J lost 3 bases, with 15 bases between them. This CDR3 contains 15 residues. This CDR3 reads CASKRQAADTGELFF. CDR3 in DNA: TGTGCCAGTAAGCGACAGGCGGCGGACACCGGGGAGCTGTTTTTT.

The chain is built from TRBV5-1 and TRBJ2-3; tentatively, D is TRBD1 (6 bases). Per the germline V gene, CDR1 is SGHRS and CDR2 is YFSETQ. The germline V and J ends were trimmed by 2 bases and 6 bases, with 13 bases remaining between them. CDR3 length: 14 amino acids. The CDR3 spells CASSFGQPDDTQYF. The CDR3 nucleotides are TGCGCCAGCAGCTTTGGACAGCCCGACGATACGCAGTATTTT.

V and J are TRBV30 and TRBJ2-3, with a weak D call TRBD2 (6 bases). Germline V lookup: CDR1 GTSNPN, CDR2 SVGIG (reference sequence). The CDR3 length is 12 residues. Trimming pared 3 bases from V and 4 bases from J, leaving 8 bases between. CDR3 sequence: CAWSGSADTQYF. CDR3 coding DNA: TGTGCCTGGAGCGGGAGCGCAGATACGCAGTATTTT.

This rearrangement joins TRBV5-1 to TRBJ1-1, with TRBD1 identical over 8 bases. Germline V lookup: CDR1 SGHRS, CDR2 YFSETQ. The V gene end was trimmed by 5 bases and the J gene end by 5 bases; junction bases not matched to a gene: 8. CDR3 length: 14 residues. The CDR3: CASSWDTGGTEAFF. CDR3 DNA sequence: TGCGCCAGCAGTTGGGATACAGGGGGGACTGAAGCTTTCTTT.

This chain connects TRBV6-5 to TRBJ1-5; D unclear. Trimming removed 5 bases at V and 6 bases at J, with 17 bases between. The CDR3 is 15 amino acids. Germline V gene sequence: CDR1 MNHEY, CDR2 SVGAGI. Here the CDR3 reads CASSPSSGPPQPQHF. In DNA form, the CDR3 reads TGTGCCAGCAGTCCGTCTTCTGGCCCCCCTCAGCCCCAGCATTTT.

The rearrangement uses TRBV19 and TRBJ1-5; D gene ambiguous. V lost 4 bases to trimming and J lost 2 bases, with 9 bases between them. The CDR3 spans 14 residues. Germline CDR1 LNHDA, CDR2 SQIVND (reference sequence). Written as DNA, the CDR3 is TGTGCCAGTAGTAGTGCCGGAGGCAATCAGCCCCAGCATTTT. Its protein product is CASSSAGGNQPQHF.

The chain links TRBV3-1 (or the pseudogene TRBV3-2) to TRBJ2-7; 10 nucleotides agree with TRBD2. CDR1 and CDR2 (germline): LGHDT, YNNKEL (reference sequence). The CDR3 contains 19 residues. Germline trimming cut 0 bases from V and 0 bases from J; bases unmatched to any gene: 11. CDR3 bases: TGTGCCAGCAGCCAAGAAAGCGGCGCTAGCGGGAGAGACTCCTACGAGCAGTACTTC. This gives the protein CASSQESGASGRDSYEQYF.

The chain joins TRBV19 to TRBJ1-1; perhaps TRBD1 as D (6 bases). Trimming pared 4 bases from V and 5 bases from J, leaving 11 bases between. CDR1 is LNHDA and CDR2 is SQIVND in the germline V gene (reference sequence). There are 13 residues in the CDR3. CDR3 bases: TGTGCCAGTAGTACCTCTGACAGGACTGAAGCTTTCTTT. Amino acids: CASSTSDRTEAFF.